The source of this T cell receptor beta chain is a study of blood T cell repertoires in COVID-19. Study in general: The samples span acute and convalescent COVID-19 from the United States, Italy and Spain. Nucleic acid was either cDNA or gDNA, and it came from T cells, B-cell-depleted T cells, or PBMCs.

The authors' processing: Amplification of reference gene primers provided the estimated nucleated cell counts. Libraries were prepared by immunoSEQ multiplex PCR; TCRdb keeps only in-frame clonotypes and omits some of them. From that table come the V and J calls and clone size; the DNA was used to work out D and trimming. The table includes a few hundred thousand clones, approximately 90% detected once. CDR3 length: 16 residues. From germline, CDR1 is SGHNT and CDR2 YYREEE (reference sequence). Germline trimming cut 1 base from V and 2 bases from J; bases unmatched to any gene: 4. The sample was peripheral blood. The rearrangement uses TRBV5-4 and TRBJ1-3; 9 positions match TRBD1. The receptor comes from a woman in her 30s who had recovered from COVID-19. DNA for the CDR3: TGTGCCAGCAGCTTGTTAAACAGGGGGCCTGGAAACACCATATATTTT. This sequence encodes CASSLLNRGPGNTIYF.